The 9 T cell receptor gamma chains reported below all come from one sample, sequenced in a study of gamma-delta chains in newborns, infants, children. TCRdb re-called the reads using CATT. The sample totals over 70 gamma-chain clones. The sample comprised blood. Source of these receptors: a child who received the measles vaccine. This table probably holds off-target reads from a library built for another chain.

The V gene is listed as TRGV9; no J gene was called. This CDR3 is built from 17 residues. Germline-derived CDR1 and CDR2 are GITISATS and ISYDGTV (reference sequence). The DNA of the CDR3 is TGTGCCTTCCAGGGTCTTGGGGGATACGCCTTGACAGCACAACTCTTCTTT. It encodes CAFQGLGGYALTAQLFF.

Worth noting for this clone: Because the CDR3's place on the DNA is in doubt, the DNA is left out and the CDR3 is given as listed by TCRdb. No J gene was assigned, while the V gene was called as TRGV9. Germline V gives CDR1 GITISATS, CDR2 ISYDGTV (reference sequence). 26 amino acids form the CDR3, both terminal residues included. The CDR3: CACDSVLGDTSWDTRQMFFGTGIKLF.

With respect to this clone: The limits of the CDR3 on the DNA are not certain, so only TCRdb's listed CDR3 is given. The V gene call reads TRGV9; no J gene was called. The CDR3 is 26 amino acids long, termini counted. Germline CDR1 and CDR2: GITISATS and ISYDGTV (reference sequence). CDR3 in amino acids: CACDTVLGDSSWDTRQMFFGTGIKLF.

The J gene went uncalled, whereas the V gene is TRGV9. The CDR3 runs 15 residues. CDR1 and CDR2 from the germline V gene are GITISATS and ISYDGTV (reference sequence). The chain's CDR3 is CACDILGDTTAQLFF. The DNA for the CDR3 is TGTGCCTGTGACATACTGGGGGATACGACAGCACAACTCTTCTTT.

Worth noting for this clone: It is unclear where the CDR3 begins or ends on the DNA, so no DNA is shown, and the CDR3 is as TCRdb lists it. This CDR3 reads CAFSPQGLGDIPSWDTRQMFFGTGIKLF. With the J gene uncalled, the V gene is TRGV9. Including both end residues, the CDR3 is 28 amino acids long. In germline, CDR1 is GITISATS, CDR2 ISYDGTV (reference sequence).

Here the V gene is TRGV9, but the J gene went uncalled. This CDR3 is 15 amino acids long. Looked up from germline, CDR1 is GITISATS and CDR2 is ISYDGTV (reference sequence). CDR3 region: CACDTVDDLTAQLFF. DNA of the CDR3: TGTGCCTGTGACACCGTGGATGATTTGACAGCACAACTCTTCTTT.

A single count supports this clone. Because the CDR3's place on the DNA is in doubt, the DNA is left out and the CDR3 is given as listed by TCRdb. The CDR3 sequence: CACDTMGGYSWDTRQMFFGTGIKLF. The V gene is given as TRGV9, and no J gene call is available. The CDR3 adds up to 25 amino acids, both ends counted. From germline, CDR1 is GITISATS and CDR2 ISYDGTV (reference sequence).

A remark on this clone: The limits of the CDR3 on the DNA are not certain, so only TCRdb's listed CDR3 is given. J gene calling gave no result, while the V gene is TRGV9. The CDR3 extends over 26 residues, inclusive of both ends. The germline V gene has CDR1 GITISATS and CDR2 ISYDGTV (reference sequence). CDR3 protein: CACDNTGNPSSWDTRQMFFGTGIKLF.

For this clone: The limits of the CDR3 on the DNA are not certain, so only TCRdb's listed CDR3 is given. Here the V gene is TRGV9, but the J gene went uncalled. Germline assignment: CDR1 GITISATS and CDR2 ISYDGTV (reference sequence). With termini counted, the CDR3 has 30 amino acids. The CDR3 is CACDTPPSLGDTLSSWDTRQMFFGTGIKLF.